The 9 T cell receptor beta chains below were found in one sample sequenced in a study of blood T cell repertoires in COVID-19. Sequenced by immunoSEQ multiplex PCR; TCRdb stores in-frame clones only, minus some. The table records 140,000 or so clones, roughly four fifths of them present only once. The sample comprised PBMCs or T cells enriched from blood (not recorded which). Source of these receptors: a man aged 45-60 years who had recovered from COVID-19.

This sequence joins TRBV19 and TRBJ1-5, with TRBD1 matching 8 bases. CDR1 is LNHDA and CDR2 is SQIVND in the germline V gene (reference sequence). The CDR3 is 13 amino acids. The J segment lost 9 bases and the V segment lost 6 bases, leaving 7 bases of the junction unmatched. The CDR3 reads CASRDGQGGPQHF. DNA of the CDR3: TGTGCCAGTAGGGACGGACAGGGCGGGCCCCAGCATTTT.

V and J are TRBV10-1 and TRBJ2-5; TRBD1 aligns across 8 bases. Germline CDR1 WNHNN, CDR2 SYGVQD (reference sequence). The length of the CDR3 is 13 residues. J was trimmed by 4 bases and V by 5 bases; bases with no gene match: 3. The CDR3 DNA sequence: TGCGCCAGCAGTCCGGGACAGGCAGAGACCCAGTACTTC. As protein: CASSPGQAETQYF.

The rearrangement uses TRBV7-3 and TRBJ2-3; D is possibly TRBD1 (5 bases). Germline V lookup: CDR1 SGHTA, CDR2 FQGTGA. The CDR3 loop spans 13 amino acids. V was shortened by 1 base and J by 8 bases, with 10 bases between the two germline ends. In DNA, the CDR3 is TGTGCCAGCAGCTTAAAGACAGACAGTACGCAGTATTTT. Translating it yields CASSLKTDSTQYF.

The V and J genes are TRBV6-5 and TRBJ1-5, with TRBD1 matching 7 bases. V was clipped by 0 bases and J by 5 bases; unmatched bases: 4. Germline-derived CDR1 and CDR2 are MNHEY and SVGAGI. CDR3 length: 15 amino acids. The CDR3 loop is CASSYSTGEDQPQHF. In DNA form, the CDR3 reads TGTGCCAGCAGTTACTCCACAGGGGAAGATCAGCCCCAGCATTTT.

V and J are TRBV5-1 and TRBJ1-6; 11 bases map to TRBD1. The V gene end was trimmed by 5 bases and the J gene end by 16 bases; junction bases not matched to a gene: 14. Germline V gives CDR1 SGHRS, CDR2 YFSETQ. The CDR3 spans 15 residues. The CDR3 DNA sequence: TGCGCCAGCAGTCCCGGGCCGGGACAGGGGGACGCACTCCACTTT. It specifies CASSPGPGQGDALHF.

The chain has TRBV5-4 and TRBJ2-3; 7 bases are shared with TRBD2. The V gene's germline CDR1 is SGHNT and CDR2 YYREEE (reference sequence). Germline trimming cut 2 bases from V and 2 bases from J; bases unmatched to any gene: 2. The CDR3 spans 14 residues. The CDR3 spells CASSLSGDTDTQYF. CDR3 bases: TGTGCCAGCAGCTTAAGCGGGGACACAGATACGCAGTATTTT.

The J gene is TRBJ2-1, the V gene TRBV5-4; 7 bases are shared with TRBD1. The CDR3 loop spans 14 amino acids. V dropped 2 bases and J dropped 6; count of bases not matched to a gene: 5. Germline V gene lookup returns CDR1 SGHNT and CDR2 YYREEE (reference sequence). The CDR3 bases are TGTGCCAGCAGCTTTGACAGGGTAAGCAATGAGCAGTTCTTC. Translating gives CASSFDRVSNEQFF.

CDR3 region: CASSGMTGGNYGYTF. The CDR3 nucleotides are TGCGCCAGCAGCGGAATGACAGGGGGCAACTATGGCTACACCTTC. This chain links TRBV5-1 with TRBJ1-2, with TRBD1 matching 10 bases. Trimming cost V 4 bases and J 2 bases; bases outside gene matches: 5. The germline V gene has CDR1 SGHRS and CDR2 YFSETQ. There are 15 residues in the CDR3.

The rearrangement links TRBV7-8 to TRBJ2-1; D unresolved. Trimming took 1 base from V and 7 from J, leaving 5 bases between them. Germline CDR1 reads SGHVS; CDR2 reads FQNEAQ. This CDR3 spans 12 amino acids. Here the CDR3 DNA reads TGTGCCAGCAGCTTAGTCTTGAATGAGCAGTTCTTC. Translation: CASSLVLNEQFF. Drawing the rest from reference TRBV7-8 and TRBJ2-1, the complete variable domain is GAGVSQSPRYKVAKRGQDVALRCDPISGHVSLFWYQQALGQGPEFLTYFQNEAQLDKSGLPSDRFFAERPEGSVSTLKIQRTQQEDSAVYLCASSLVLNEQFFGPGTRLTVL.